The 21 T cell receptor beta chains reported below all come from one sample, sequenced in a study of OX40 agonist ivuxolimab in advanced cancers. The data were produced by immunoSEQ multiplex PCR, yet TCRdb's version contains in-frame clones alone and is incomplete. The sample gives some 76,000 clones, approximately 80% of which show up once; 6.9% is in the top ten. The source material was CD4+ or CD8+ T cells sorted from blood, sampled in a trial of the OX40 agonist ivuxolimab. The receptors here all came from an adult with an advanced solid tumor such as melanoma, head and neck, liver or kidney cancer.

This chain uses TRBV5-1 with TRBJ2-1, with D maybe TRBD2 (6 bases). Germline V gives CDR1 SGHRS, CDR2 YFSETQ. V shed 0 bases and J shed 2 bases, with 12 bases lying between them. This CDR3 is 16 amino acids long. CDR3 in amino acids: CASSLGSSATYNEQFF. Here the CDR3 DNA reads TGCGCCAGCAGCTTGGGGTCTAGCGCGACCTACAATGAGCAGTTCTTC.

The chain employs TRBV6-5 and TRBJ2-6; the D gene is possibly TRBD2 (5 bases). Between the trimmed V and J ends, which lost 2 bases and 3 bases, there was a span of 8 bases. CDR3 length: 15 residues. Germline V gives CDR1 MNHEY, CDR2 SVGAGI. The CDR3 region has the DNA TGTGCCAGCAGTTACGCGAGGGTTGGGGCCAACGTCCTGACTTTC. This gives the protein CASSYARVGANVLTF.

This chain joins TRBV6-5 and TRBJ1-2; tentatively, D is TRBD1 (5 bases). V gave up 6 bases and J gave up 8 bases, with 13 bases separating them. Per germline, CDR1 MNHEY and CDR2 SVGAGI. The CDR3 is made up of 12 amino acids. CDR3 in amino acids: CASSQMGEGYTF. The CDR3 region has the DNA TGTGCCAGCAGCCAGATGGGGGAAGGCTACACCTTC.

This clone was recorded once. The J gene is TRBJ2-5, the V gene TRBV29-1; the D gene is possibly TRBD1 (5 bases). This CDR3 is built from 15 residues. The V gene lost 0 bases and the J gene lost 2 bases, with 13 bases spanning the gap. Germline CDR1 reads SQVTM; CDR2 reads ANQGSEA. The DNA for the CDR3 is TGCAGCGTTGAAGAAGCTCAGGACATACAAGAGACCCAGTACTTC. Amino acid sequence: CSVEEAQDIQETQYF.

The J gene is TRBJ1-2, the V gene TRBV29-1, with D uncertain. This CDR3 has 14 amino acids. Looked up from germline, CDR1 is SQVTM and CDR2 is ANQGSEA. The ends were cut back, 0 bases at V and 0 bases at J, with 8 bases in the middle. The CDR3 sequence is CSVEEEETNYGYTF. CDR3 sequence (DNA): TGCAGCGTTGAAGAGGAAGAGACTAACTATGGCTACACCTTC.

The chain carries TRBV4-1 and TRBJ1-2, with D maybe TRBD1 (5 bases). The CDR3 consists of 14 residues. V was clipped by 7 bases and J by 7 bases, with 19 bases between them. Germline V gene lookup returns CDR1 MGHRA and CDR2 YSYEKL. The CDR3 DNA reads TGCGCCAGCAACCCAGATCAATACAGGCGTGGCTACACCTTC. Translated: CASNPDQYRRGYTF.

This chain links TRBV7-2 with TRBJ2-3; D is unclear. CDR1 SGHTA and CDR2 FQGNSA come from the germline V gene. CDR3 size: 11 residues. The V end was cut by 5 bases, the J end by 7 bases, with 7 bases between. This CDR3 reads CASSARNTQYF. CDR3 DNA: TGTGCCAGCAGCGCCCGGAATACGCAGTATTTT.

This rearrangement joins TRBV5-1 to TRBJ1-6; the D gene is possibly TRBD1 (5 bases). Deletions cut 4 bases from V and 4 bases from J, with 12 bases between. Per germline, CDR1 SGHRS and CDR2 YFSETQ. The CDR3 is made up of 15 amino acids. CDR3 region: CASSRAEGYNSPLHF. CDR3 in DNA: TGCGCCAGCAGCCGGGCGGAGGGGTATAATTCACCCCTCCACTTT.

This rearrangement joins TRBV10-3 to TRBJ2-2, with D tentatively TRBD2 (8 bases). V gave up 10 bases and J gave up 3 bases, with 15 bases separating them. From germline, CDR1 is ENHRY and CDR2 SYGVKD. CDR3 size: 14 residues. CDR3: CANGRGPDTGELFF. The CDR3 DNA sequence: TGTGCCAACGGGAGGGGGCCCGACACCGGGGAGCTGTTTTTT.

The rearrangement links TRBV7-3 to TRBJ2-5; 8 bases match TRBD1. Trimming took 4 bases from V and 2 from J; bases not matched to a gene: 6. Germline V CDR1 and CDR2: SGHTA, FQGTGA. This CDR3 is built from 15 residues. In nucleotides, the CDR3 is TGTGCCAGCAGCTCCGCGGACAGGGAACAAGAGACCCAGTACTTC. Residues: CASSSADREQETQYF.

The genes are TRBV7-9 and TRBJ2-2; D gene unclear. V dropped 0 bases and J dropped 0 bases, with 8 bases sitting between them. The CDR3 is 16 residues long. CDR1 SEHNR and CDR2 FQNEAQ come from the germline V gene (reference sequence). This chain's CDR3 is CASSLAGGANTGELFF. For the CDR3, the DNA is TGTGCCAGCAGCTTAGCCGGCGGAGCGAACACCGGGGAGCTGTTTTTT.

The chain employs TRBV2 and TRBJ1-1; D is undetermined. V dropped 3 bases and J dropped 0 bases, with 8 bases sitting between them. The CDR3 contains 14 residues. Germline lookup yields CDR1 SNHLY and CDR2 FYNNEI. CDR3 sequence: CASSDRKVNTEAFF. The CDR3 nucleotides read TGTGCCAGCAGTGATAGGAAGGTGAACACTGAAGCTTTCTTT.

The chain employs TRBV10-3 and TRBJ1-1; D is perhaps TRBD1 (5 bases). The CDR3 contains 13 residues. V lost 7 bases and J lost 0, with 9 bases in between. In germline, CDR1 is ENHRY, CDR2 SYGVKD. In DNA, the CDR3 is TGTGCCATCAAGGGGAAAGTGAACACTGAAGCTTTCTTT. This codes for CAIKGKVNTEAFF.

The chain joins TRBV14 to TRBJ1-2, with TRBD1 as a possible D gene (5 bases). The CDR3 is 13 amino acids. V dropped 1 base and J dropped 4 bases, with 7 bases sitting between them. Per germline, CDR1 SGHDN and CDR2 FVKESK. The CDR3 is CASSQGQSYGYTF. The CDR3 DNA follows: TGTGCCAGCAGCCAAGGACAGAGCTATGGCTACACCTTC.

The V call is TRBV19, the J call TRBJ2-3, with 7 positions matching TRBD2. The CDR3 totals 16 residues. Germline CDR1 reads LNHDA; CDR2 reads SQIVND (reference sequence). With 5 bases clipped from V and 1 base from J, the junction kept 9 bases outside the gene matches. The CDR3 bases are TGTGCCAGTAGTCCACGGAGCGGGGTGGGCACAGATACGCAGTATTTT. Translated: CASSPRSGVGTDTQYF.

This CDR3 reads CSARVLAVRFF. The CDR3 nucleotides are TGCAGTGCTAGGGTACTAGCGGTGAGGTTCTTC. The rearrangement joins TRBV20-1 to TRBJ2-1; 8 bases line up with TRBD2. After removal of 3 bases from V and 15 bases from J, the junction contained 7 bases not matched to a gene. The germline gives CDR1 DFQATT, CDR2 SNEGSKA (reference sequence). The CDR3 is made up of 11 amino acids.

The rearrangement joins TRBV2 to TRBJ1-1; possibly TRBD1 for D (5 bases). The CDR3 extends over 15 amino acids. CDR1 is SNHLY and CDR2 is FYNNEI in the germline V gene. With 6 bases removed from V and 0 bases from J, the gap between germline ends came to 14 bases. The chain's CDR3 is CASRIPGTVNTEAFF. The DNA of the CDR3 is TGTGCCAGCAGGATTCCCGGGACGGTGAACACTGAAGCTTTCTTT.

V usage is TRBV19 and J usage is TRBJ1-5, with 9 bases that match TRBD1. The CDR3 contains 16 residues. The germline V gene has CDR1 LNHDA and CDR2 SQIVND (reference sequence). The junction had 11 bases not matched to a gene; V was cut back by 6 bases and J by 5 bases. The DNA of the CDR3 is TGTGCCAGTAGCAAACCGGACAGGGGATTTCATCAGCCCCAGCATTTT. This encodes CASSKPDRGFHQPQHF. Combining the CDR3 with reference TRBV19 and TRBJ1-5 gives the whole variable domain DGGITQSPKYLFRKEGQNVTLSCEQNLNHDAMYWYRQDPGQGLRLIYYSQIVNDFQKGDIAEGYSVSREKKESFPLTVTSAQKNPTAFYLCASSKPDRGFHQPQHFGDGTRLSIL.

The V call is TRBV7-9, the J call TRBJ2-2; D might be TRBD2 (6 bases). CDR3 length equals 15 residues. Trimming cost V 3 bases and J 3 bases, with 11 bases left between them. Germline V gene sequence: CDR1 SEHNR, CDR2 FQNEAQ (reference sequence). CDR3 residues: CASSFRGEDTGELFF. The CDR3 bases are TGTGCCAGCAGCTTCCGAGGGGAGGACACCGGGGAGCTGTTTTTT.

The rearrangement uses TRBV30 and TRBJ2-7; D gene uncertain. This CDR3 spans 11 amino acids. Germline CDR1 and CDR2: GTSNPN and SVGIG (reference sequence). Trimming took off 8 bases at V and 4 bases at J, with 12 bases between the two ends. The CDR3 sequence is CAGYRPYEQYF. CDR3 DNA: TGTGCCGGTTATCGGCCGTACGAGCAGTACTTC.

As regards this clone: This sample includes further DNA sequences coding for the same CDR3. The J gene is TRBJ1-2, the V gene TRBV27, with 7 positions matching TRBD1. V gave up 9 bases and J gave up 5 bases; unmatched junction bases: 15. The CDR3 is 15 residues long. Germline V CDR1 and CDR2: MNHEY, SMNVEV (reference sequence). The CDR3 DNA reads as TGTGCCAGTAGTCCGGGGACAGTCCCAGGGTATGGCTACACCTTC. This gives the protein CASSPGTVPGYGYTF.